This is a list of T cell receptor beta chains from one sample in a study of chemoradiotherapy in HPV16-positive cancers. Some clones are missing from TCRdb's copy, which holds only in-frame ones; the method was immunoSEQ multiplex PCR. The table has roughly 28,000 clones, around 90% seen once; the top ten hold roughly a fifth. The source was blood, collected from a patient who underwent chemoradiotherapy. The receptors originated from a human donor with HPV-associated anogenital cancer. The CDR3 runs from the conserved cysteine through the conserved F or W. Fields, in order: J gene, V gene, CDR3 protein.

TRBJ2-3 | TRBV29-1 | CSSRTGGTDTQYF
TRBJ2-2 | TRBV4-1 | CASSQVYLPGELFF
TRBJ2-7 | TRBV7-2 | CASSLTTGQGYEQYF
TRBJ1-2 | TRBV29-1 | CSVDWEGGYDGYTF
TRBJ2-7 | TRBV2 | CASSGSRGREQYF
TRBJ2-7 | TRBV7-9 | CASSFTGRGAYEQYF
TRBJ1-4 | TRBV5-1 | CASSLAMGVGEKLFF
TRBJ1-1 | TRBV20-1 | CSAIRTEAFF
TRBJ1-2 | TRBV18 | CASSPGGEGYTF
TRBJ2-6 | TRBV7-8 | CASSFSTGGYSGANVLTF
TRBJ2-2 | TRBV5-4 | CASSLGLAGYTGELFF
TRBJ2-1 | TRBV11-1 | CASSLGGSQMKFF
TRBJ1-6 | TRBV4-1 | CASSPYNSPLHF
TRBJ1-5 | TRBV4-1 | CASSQDRQFLSNQPQHF
TRBJ1-2 | TRBV4-1 | CASSQDNLSEGFYGYTF
TRBJ1-2 | TRBV29-1 | CSVTDNYGYTF
TRBJ2-2 | TRBV5-1 | CASSSGLAGGAGELFF
TRBJ1-5 | TRBV28 | CASSLLTGGGNQPQHF
TRBJ1-1 | TRBV5-4 | CASSFGATEAFF
TRBJ2-5 | TRBV7-2 | CASSQGQGALEEETQYF
NA | TRBV30 | CAWITSGSYEQYF
TRBJ1-5 | TRBV27 | CASSLGGGIQPQHF
TRBJ2-5 | TRBV10-3 | CAISGTSEGETQYF
TRBJ1-4 | TRBV18 | CASSPSRDNEKLFF
TRBJ1-1 | TRBV9 | CASSVGGGLGAEAFF